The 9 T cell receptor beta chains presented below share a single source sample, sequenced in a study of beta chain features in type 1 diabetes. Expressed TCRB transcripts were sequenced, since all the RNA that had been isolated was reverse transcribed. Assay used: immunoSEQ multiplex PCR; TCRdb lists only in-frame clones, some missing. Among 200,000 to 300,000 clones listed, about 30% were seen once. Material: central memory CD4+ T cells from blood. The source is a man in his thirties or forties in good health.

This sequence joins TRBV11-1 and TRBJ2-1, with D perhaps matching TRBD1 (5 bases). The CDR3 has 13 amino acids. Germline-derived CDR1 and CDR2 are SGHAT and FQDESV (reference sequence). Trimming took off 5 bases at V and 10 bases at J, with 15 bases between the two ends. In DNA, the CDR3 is TGTGCCAGCAGCCAGGGCCCGTCGGACGAGCAGTTCTTC. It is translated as CASSQGPSDEQFF.

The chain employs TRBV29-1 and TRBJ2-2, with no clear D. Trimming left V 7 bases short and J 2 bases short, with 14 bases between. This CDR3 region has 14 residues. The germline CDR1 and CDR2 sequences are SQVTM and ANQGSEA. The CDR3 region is CSALINFNTGELFF. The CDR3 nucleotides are TGCAGCGCACTTATAAACTTCAACACCGGGGAGCTGTTTTTT.

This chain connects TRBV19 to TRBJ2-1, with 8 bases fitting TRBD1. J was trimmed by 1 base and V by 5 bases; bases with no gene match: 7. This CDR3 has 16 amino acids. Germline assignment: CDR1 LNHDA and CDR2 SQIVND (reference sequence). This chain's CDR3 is CASSATDRGSYNEQFF. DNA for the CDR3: TGTGCCAGTAGTGCTACAGACAGGGGATCCTACAATGAGCAGTTCTTC.

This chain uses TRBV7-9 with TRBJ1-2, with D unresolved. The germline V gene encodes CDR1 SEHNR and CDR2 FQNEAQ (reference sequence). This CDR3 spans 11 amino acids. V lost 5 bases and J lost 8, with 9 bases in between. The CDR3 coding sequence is TGTGCCAGCAGCACGCGGGAAGGCTACACCTTC. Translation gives CASSTREGYTF.

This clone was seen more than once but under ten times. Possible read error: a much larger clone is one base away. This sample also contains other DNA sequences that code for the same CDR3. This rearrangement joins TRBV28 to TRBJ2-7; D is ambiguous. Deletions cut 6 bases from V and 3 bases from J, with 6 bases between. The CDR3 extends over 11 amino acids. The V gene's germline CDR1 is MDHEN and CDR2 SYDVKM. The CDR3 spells CASSLNYEQYF. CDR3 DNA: TGTGCCAGCAGCCTTAACTACGAGCAGTACTTC.

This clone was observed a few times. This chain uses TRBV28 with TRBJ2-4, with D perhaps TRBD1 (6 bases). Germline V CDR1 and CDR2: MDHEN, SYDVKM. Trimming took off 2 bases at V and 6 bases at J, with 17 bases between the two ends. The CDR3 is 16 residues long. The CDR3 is CASSLGQSGGGNIQYF. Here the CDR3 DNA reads TGTGCCAGCAGTTTAGGACAGTCAGGAGGTGGAAACATTCAGTACTTC.

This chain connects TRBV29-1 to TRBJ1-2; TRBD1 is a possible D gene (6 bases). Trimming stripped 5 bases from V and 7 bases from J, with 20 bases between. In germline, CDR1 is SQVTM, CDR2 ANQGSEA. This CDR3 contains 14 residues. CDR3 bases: TGCAGCGTTATACTAACCCGCGGGGGCGGTGGCTACACCTTC. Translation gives CSVILTRGGGGYTF. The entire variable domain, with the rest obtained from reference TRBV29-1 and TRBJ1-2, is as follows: SAVISQKPSRDICQRGTSLTIQCQVDSQVTMMFWYRQQPGQSLTLIATANQGSEATYESGFVIDKFPISRPNLTFSTLTVSNMSPEDSSIYLCSVILTRGGGGYTFGSGTRLTVV.

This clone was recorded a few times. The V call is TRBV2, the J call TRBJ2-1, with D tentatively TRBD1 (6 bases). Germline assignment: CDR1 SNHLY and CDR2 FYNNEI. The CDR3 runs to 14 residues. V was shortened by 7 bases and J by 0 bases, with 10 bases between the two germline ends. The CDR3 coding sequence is TGTGCCAGCATTCAGGGGAGCTCCTACAATGAGCAGTTCTTC. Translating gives CASIQGSSYNEQFF.

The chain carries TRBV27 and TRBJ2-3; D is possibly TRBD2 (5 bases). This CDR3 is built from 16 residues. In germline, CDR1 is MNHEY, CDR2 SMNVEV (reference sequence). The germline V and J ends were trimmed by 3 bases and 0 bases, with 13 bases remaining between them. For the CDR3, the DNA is TGTGCCAGCAGTTTTCGGGGTAGCGCTAGCACAGATACGCAGTATTTT. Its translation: CASSFRGSASTDTQYF.